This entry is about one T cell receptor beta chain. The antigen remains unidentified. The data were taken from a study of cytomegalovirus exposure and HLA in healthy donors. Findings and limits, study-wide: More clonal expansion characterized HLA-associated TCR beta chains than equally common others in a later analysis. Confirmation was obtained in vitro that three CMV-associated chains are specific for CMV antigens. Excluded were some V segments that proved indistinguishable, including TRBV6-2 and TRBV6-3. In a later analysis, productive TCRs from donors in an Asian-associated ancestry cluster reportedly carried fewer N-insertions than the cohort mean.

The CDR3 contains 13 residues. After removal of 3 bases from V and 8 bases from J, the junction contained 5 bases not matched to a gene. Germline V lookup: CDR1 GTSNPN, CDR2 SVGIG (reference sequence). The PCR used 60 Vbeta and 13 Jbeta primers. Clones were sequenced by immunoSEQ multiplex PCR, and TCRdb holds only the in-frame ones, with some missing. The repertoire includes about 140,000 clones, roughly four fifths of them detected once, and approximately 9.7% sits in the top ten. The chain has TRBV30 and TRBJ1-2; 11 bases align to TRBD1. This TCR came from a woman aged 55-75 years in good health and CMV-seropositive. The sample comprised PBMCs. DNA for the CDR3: TGTGCCTGGAGGGACAGGGGGCGCGGGGGCTACACCTTC. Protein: CAWRDRGRGGYTF.